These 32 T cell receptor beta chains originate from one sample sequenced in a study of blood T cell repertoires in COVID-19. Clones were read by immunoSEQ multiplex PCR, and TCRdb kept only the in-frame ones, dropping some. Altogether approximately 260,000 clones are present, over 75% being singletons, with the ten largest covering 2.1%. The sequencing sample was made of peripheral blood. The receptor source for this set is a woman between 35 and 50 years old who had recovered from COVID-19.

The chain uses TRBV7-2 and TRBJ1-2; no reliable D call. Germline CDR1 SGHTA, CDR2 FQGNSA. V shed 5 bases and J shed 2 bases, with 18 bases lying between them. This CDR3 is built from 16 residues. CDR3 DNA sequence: TGTGCCAGCAGCCTTAACCTCCGAGTCTTAAACTATGGCTACACCTTC. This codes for CASSLNLRVLNYGYTF.

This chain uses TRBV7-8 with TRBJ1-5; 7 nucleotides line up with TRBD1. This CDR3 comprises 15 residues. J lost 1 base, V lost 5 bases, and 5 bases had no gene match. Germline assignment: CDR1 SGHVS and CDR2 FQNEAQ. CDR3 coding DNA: TGTGCCAGCAGCATAGGGGGACAGAGCAATCAGCCCCAGCATTTT. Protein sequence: CASSIGGQSNQPQHF.

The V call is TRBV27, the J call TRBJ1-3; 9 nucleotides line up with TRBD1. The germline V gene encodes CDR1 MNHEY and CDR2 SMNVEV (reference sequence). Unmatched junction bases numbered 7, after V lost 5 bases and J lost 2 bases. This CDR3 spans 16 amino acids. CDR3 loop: CASSPLRTGAGNTIYF. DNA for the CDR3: TGTGCCAGCAGTCCCCTGCGGACAGGGGCTGGAAACACCATATATTTT.

Written as DNA, the CDR3 is TGCAGTGCTAGTTCGGCAGGTGGTGAAAAACTGTTTTTT. It specifies CSASSAGGEKLFF. V gene TRBV20-1 combines with J gene TRBJ1-4; the D is unclear. Germline V lookup: CDR1 DFQATT, CDR2 SNEGSKA (reference sequence). The CDR3 is 13 residues long. The V gene lost 3 bases and the J gene lost 7 bases, with 12 bases spanning the gap.

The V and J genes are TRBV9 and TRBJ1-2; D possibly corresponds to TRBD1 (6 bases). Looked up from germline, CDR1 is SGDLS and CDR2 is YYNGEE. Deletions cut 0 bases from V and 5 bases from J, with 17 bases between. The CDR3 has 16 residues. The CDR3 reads CASSVGLAGAGYGYTF. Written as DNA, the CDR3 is TGTGCCAGCAGCGTAGGCCTGGCAGGGGCGGGTTATGGCTACACCTTC.

The CDR3 DNA follows: TGTGCCAGCAGCCCGGGGGACAGGGGTTATAATTCACCCCTCCACTTT. Its translation: CASSPGDRGYNSPLHF. V is TRBV7-2 and J is TRBJ1-6, with 10 bases lining up with TRBD1. The ends lost 5 bases at V and 4 bases at J; junction bases unmatched: 5. The CDR3 is 16 residues long. Germline CDR1 is SGHTA and CDR2 is FQGNSA.

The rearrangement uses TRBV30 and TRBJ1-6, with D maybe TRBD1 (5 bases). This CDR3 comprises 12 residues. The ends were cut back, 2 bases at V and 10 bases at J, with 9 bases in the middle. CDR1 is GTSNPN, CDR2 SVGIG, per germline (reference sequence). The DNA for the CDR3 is TGTGCCTGGAGTAGGGGAAGGTCACCCCTCCACTTT. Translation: CAWSRGRSPLHF.

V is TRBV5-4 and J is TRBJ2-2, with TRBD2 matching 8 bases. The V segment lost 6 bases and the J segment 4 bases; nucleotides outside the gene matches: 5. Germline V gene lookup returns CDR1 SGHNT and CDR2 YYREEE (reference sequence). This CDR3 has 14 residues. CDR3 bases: TGTGCCAGCAAGGACGGGAGGGGCACCGGGGAGCTGTTTTTT. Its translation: CASKDGRGTGELFF.

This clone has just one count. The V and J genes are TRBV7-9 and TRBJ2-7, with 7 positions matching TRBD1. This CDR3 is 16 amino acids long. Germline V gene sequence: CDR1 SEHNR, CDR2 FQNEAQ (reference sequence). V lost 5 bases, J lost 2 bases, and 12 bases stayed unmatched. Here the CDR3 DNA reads TGTGCCAGCAGCCCGACGCATGGGACAGCAACCTACGAGCAGTACTTC. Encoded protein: CASSPTHGTATYEQYF.

CDR3 DNA sequence: TGTGCCAGCAGCTTCACTAGCATTTTCACCGGGGAGCTGTTTTTT. Its protein product is CASSFTSIFTGELFF. The V gene is TRBV11-3, the J gene TRBJ2-2, with D perhaps matching TRBD2 (6 bases). Trimming took 3 bases from V and 4 from J, leaving 12 bases between them. Germline V gene data show CDR1 as SGHNT and CDR2 as YENEEA. The CDR3 runs 15 residues.

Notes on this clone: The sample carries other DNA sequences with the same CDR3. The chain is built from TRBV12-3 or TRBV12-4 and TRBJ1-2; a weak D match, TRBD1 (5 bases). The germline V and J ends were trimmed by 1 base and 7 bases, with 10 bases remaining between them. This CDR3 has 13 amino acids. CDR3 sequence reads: CASSLGQGSGYTF. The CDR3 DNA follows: TGTGCCAGCAGTTTAGGCCAGGGATCTGGCTACACCTTC.

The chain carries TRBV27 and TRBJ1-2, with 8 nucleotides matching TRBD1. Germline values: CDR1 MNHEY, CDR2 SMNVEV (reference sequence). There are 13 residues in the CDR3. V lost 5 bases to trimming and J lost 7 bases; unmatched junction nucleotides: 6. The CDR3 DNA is TGTGCCAGCAGTCTCCCGACAGGGGCTGGCTACACCTTC. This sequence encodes CASSLPTGAGYTF.

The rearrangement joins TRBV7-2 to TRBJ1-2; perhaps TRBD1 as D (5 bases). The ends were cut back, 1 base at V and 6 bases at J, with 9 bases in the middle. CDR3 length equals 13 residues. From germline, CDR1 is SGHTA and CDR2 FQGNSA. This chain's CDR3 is CASSLGGSNGYTF. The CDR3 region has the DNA TGTGCCAGCAGCTTAGGGGGCTCAAATGGCTACACCTTC. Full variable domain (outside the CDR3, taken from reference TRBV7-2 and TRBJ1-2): GAGVSQSPSNKVTEKGKDVELRCDPISGHTALYWYRQSLGQGLEFLIYFQGNSAPDKSGLPSDRFSAERTGGSVSTLTIQRTQQEDSAVYLCASSLGGSNGYTFGSGTRLTVV.

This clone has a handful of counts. The CDR3 nucleotides read TGTGCCAGCAGCTTAGTAGTCTCCCTCGGCGAGCAGTACTTC. This codes for CASSLVVSLGEQYF. This rearrangement joins TRBV7-2 to TRBJ2-7; D is unresolved. CDR1 SGHTA and CDR2 FQGNSA come from the germline V gene. V was shortened by 1 base and J by 6 bases, with 13 bases between the two germline ends. This CDR3 has 14 residues.

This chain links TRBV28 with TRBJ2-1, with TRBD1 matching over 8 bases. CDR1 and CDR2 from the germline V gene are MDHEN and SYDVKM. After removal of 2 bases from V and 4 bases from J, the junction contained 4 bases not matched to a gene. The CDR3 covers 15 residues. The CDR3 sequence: CASSLEGQGYNEQFF. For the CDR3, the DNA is TGTGCCAGCAGTTTAGAAGGACAGGGTTACAATGAGCAGTTCTTC.

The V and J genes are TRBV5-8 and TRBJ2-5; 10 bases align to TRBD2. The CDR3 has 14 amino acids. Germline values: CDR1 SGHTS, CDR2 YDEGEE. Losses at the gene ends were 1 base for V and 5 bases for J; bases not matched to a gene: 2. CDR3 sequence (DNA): TGTGCCAGCAGCTTGACTAGCGGGGTTGAGACCCAGTACTTC. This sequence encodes CASSLTSGVETQYF. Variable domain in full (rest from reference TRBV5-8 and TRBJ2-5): EAGVTQSPTHLIKTRGQQATLRCSPISGHTSVYWYQQALGLGLQFLLWYDEGEERNRGNFPPRFSGRQFPNYSSELNVNALELEDSALYLCASSLTSGVETQYFGPGTRLLVL.

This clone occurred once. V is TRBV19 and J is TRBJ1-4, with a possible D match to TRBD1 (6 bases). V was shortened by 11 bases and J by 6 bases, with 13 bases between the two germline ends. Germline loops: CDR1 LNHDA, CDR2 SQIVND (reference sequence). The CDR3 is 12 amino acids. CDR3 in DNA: TGTGCCTGCGGGGGGGCACATGAAAAACTGTTTTTT. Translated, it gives CACGGAHEKLFF.

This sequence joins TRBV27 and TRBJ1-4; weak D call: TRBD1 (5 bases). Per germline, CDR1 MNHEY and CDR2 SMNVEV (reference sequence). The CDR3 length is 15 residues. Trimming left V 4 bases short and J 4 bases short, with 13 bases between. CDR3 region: CASSSRAGNNEKLFF. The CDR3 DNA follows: TGTGCCAGCAGTTCCCGGGCAGGGAATAATGAAAAACTGTTTTTT.

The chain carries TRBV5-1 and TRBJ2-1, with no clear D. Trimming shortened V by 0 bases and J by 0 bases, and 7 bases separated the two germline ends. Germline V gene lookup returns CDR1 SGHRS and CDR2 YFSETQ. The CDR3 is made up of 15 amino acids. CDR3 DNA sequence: TGCGCCAGCAGCTTGGACTTCTACTCCTACAATGAGCAGTTCTTC. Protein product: CASSLDFYSYNEQFF.

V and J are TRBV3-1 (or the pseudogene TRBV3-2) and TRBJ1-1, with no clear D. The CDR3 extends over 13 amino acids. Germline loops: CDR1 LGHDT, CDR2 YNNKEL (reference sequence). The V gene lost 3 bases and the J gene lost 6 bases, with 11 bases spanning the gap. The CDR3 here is CASSHALQAEAFF. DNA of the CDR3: TGTGCCAGCAGCCACGCCCTTCAGGCTGAAGCTTTCTTT.

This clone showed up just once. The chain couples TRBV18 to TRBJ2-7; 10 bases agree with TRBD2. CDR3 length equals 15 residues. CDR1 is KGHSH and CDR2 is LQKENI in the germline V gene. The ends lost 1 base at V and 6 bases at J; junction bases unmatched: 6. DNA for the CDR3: TGTGCCAGCTCACCACTTGGGACTAGCGACGGCGAGCAGTACTTC. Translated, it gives CASSPLGTSDGEQYF.

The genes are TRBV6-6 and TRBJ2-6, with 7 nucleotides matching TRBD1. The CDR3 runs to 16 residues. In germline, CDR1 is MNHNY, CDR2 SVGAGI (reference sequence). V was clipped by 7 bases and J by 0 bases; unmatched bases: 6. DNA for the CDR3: TGTGCCAGCACCGGCAGGGGGTCCTCTGGGGCCAACGTCCTGACTTTC. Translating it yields CASTGRGSSGANVLTF.

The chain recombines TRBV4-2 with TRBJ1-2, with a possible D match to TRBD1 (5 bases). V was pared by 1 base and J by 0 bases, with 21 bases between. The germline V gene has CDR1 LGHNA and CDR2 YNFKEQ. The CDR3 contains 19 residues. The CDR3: CASSQVDRQSNRANYGYTF. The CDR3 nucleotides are TGTGCCAGCAGCCAAGTAGACCGACAGTCCAACCGAGCTAACTATGGCTACACCTTC.

The DNA for the CDR3 is TGTGCCAGCAGTCGGGGACATACCGGCTATGAGCAGTTCTTC. This encodes CASSRGHTGYEQFF. The V gene is TRBV11-1, the J gene TRBJ2-1; tentatively, D is TRBD1 (6 bases). The CDR3 length is 14 residues. Trimming removed 6 bases at V and 8 bases at J, with 17 bases between. Germline values: CDR1 SGHAT, CDR2 FQDESV (reference sequence).

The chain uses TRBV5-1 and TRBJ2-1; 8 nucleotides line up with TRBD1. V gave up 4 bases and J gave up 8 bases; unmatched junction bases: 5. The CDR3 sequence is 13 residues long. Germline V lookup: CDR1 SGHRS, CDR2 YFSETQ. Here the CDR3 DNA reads TGCGCCAGCAGCGCCGACAGGGGATATGAGCAGTTCTTC. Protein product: CASSADRGYEQFF.

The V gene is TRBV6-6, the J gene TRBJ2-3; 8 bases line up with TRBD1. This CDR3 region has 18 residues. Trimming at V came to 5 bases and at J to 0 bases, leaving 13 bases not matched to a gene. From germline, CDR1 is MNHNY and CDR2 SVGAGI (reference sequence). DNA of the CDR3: TGTGCCAGCAGTCCCCATTTCGACAGGGGATCTAGCACAGATACGCAGTATTTT. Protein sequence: CASSPHFDRGSSTDTQYF.

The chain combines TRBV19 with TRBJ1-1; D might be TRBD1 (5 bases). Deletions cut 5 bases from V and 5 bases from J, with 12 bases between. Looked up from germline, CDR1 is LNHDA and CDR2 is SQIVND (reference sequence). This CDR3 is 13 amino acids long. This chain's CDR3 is CASSSVRGTEAFF. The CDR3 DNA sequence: TGTGCCAGTAGTTCGGTAAGGGGTACTGAAGCTTTCTTT.

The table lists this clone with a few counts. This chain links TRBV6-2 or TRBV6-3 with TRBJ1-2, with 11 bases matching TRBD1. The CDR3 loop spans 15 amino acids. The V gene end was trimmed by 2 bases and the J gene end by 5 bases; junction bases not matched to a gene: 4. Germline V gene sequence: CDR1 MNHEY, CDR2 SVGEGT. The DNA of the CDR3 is TGTGCCAGCAGTTACGGACAGGGGGCTCGGTATGGCTACACCTTC. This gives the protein CASSYGQGARYGYTF.

The CDR3 DNA reads TGTGCCAGCAGCCCGCAGGACAGGGGGGCCAAAAACATTCAGTACTTC. This codes for CASSPQDRGAKNIQYF. This chain joins TRBV9 and TRBJ2-4, with 10 bases lining up with TRBD1. This CDR3 has 16 amino acids. Trimming took 4 bases from V and 1 from J; bases not matched to a gene: 5. Germline loops: CDR1 SGDLS, CDR2 YYNGEE.

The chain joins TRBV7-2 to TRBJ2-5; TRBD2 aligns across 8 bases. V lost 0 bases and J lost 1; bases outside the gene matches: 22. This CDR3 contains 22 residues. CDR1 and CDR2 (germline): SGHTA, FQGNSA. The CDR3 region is CASSLAPGRSGGPAIAQETQYF. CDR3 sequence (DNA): TGTGCCAGCAGCTTAGCCCCCGGAAGAAGCGGGGGACCCGCTATCGCCCAAGAGACCCAGTACTTC. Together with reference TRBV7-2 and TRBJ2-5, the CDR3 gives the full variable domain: GAGVSQSPSNKVTEKGKDVELRCDPISGHTALYWYRQSLGQGLEFLIYFQGNSAPDKSGLPSDRFSAERTGGSVSTLTIQRTQQEDSAVYLCASSLAPGRSGGPAIAQETQYFGPGTRLLVL.

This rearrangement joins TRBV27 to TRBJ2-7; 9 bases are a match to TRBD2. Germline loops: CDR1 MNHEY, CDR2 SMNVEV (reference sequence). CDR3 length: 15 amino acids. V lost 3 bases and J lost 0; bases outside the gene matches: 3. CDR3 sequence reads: CASSLRGGASYEQYF. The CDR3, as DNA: TGTGCCAGCAGTTTGCGGGGGGGGGCCTCCTACGAGCAGTACTTC.

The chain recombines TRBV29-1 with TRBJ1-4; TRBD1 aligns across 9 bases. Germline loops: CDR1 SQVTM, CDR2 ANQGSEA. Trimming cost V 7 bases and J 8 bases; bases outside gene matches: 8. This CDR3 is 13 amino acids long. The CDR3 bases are TGCAGCGCCACGGACAGGGGAGGCGAAAAACTGTTTTTT. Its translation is CSATDRGGEKLFF.